The next 3 T cell receptor beta chains were all read from a single sample in a study of cytomegalovirus exposure and HLA in healthy donors. Primers included in the PCR were 60 Vbeta and 13 Jbeta primers. The assay was immunoSEQ multiplex PCR, and TCRdb's table has in-frame clones only and misses some. The sample carries 85,000 to 100,000 clones, 79% recorded once. Sequenced input: PBMCs. All receptors derive from a male donor in good health and CMV-seropositive.

The chain has TRBV5-4 and TRBJ1-2; TRBD1 matches at 8 bases. J gave up 10 bases and V 3 bases, and 11 bases lay outside the gene matches. This CDR3 has 14 amino acids. Germline CDR1 SGHNT, CDR2 YYREEE (reference sequence). CDR3 in DNA: TGTGCCAGCAGCTGGGGACAGGTGGAGAGAGACTACACCTTC. Amino acid sequence: CASSWGQVERDYTF.

The J gene is TRBJ2-1, the V gene TRBV4-1; TRBD2 agrees at 10 bases. J gave up 6 bases and V 4 bases, and 9 bases lay outside the gene matches. Germline V gives CDR1 MGHRA, CDR2 YSYEKL. CDR3 length equals 16 residues. The chain's CDR3 is CASSPSGTSAGNEQFF. The CDR3 nucleotides read TGCGCCAGCAGCCCCTCCGGGACTAGCGCCGGCAATGAGCAGTTCTTC.

This chain connects TRBV4-1 to TRBJ2-7; 8 bases match TRBD1. In germline, CDR1 is MGHRA, CDR2 YSYEKL. The CDR3 consists of 15 residues. Germline trimming cut 7 bases from V and 5 bases from J; bases unmatched to any gene: 13. For the CDR3, the DNA is TGCGCCAGCACCAGAAGCGGACAGGGAGAGGACGAGCAGTACTTC. This encodes CASTRSGQGEDEQYF.